Sequencing of this TCR beta chain was carried out in a study of blood T cell repertoires in COVID-19. The method was immunoSEQ multiplex PCR; TCRdb's version includes in-frame clones alone and lacks a portion of them. Among around 150,000 clones listed, approximately 87% were seen once. From germline, CDR1 is MDHEN and CDR2 SYDVKM. V was cut by 3 bases and J by 3 bases, with 12 bases left in between. This CDR3 region has 15 residues. The clonotype originates from a woman in her sixties or seventies with COVID-19, enrolled during active disease. V usage is TRBV28 and J usage is TRBJ1-5; a possible D gene is TRBD1 (6 bases). The sample was peripheral blood. This chain's CDR3 is CASSLLGQFNQPQHF. CDR3 coding DNA: TGTGCCAGCAGTTTGCTCGGACAGTTCAATCAGCCCCAGCATTTT.